This T cell receptor (beta chain) was sequenced during a study of blood T cell repertoires in COVID-19. For the study at large: The origin of the acute and convalescent COVID-19 samples was the United States, Italy and Spain.

Germline lookup yields CDR1 LGHNA and CDR2 YNFKEQ. The CDR3 is 14 amino acids. Trimming stripped 5 bases from V and 3 bases from J, with 14 bases between. Repertoires were generated with immunoSEQ multiplex PCR, while TCRdb's copy carries only in-frame clones and drops some. The data hold about 480,000 clones, with 89% observed a single time. This chain links TRBV4-2 with TRBJ2-7; D possibly corresponds to TRBD2 (6 bases). The TCR originated in a man aged 18 to 30 with COVID-19, enrolled during active disease. The sample comprised peripheral blood. Here the CDR3 reads CASSEVGGGYEQYF. CDR3 nucleotide sequence: TGTGCCAGCAGCGAGGTGGGGGGAGGCTACGAGCAGTACTTC.